A selection of T cell receptor beta chains follows, all from one sample in a study of breast tumors, draining lymph nodes, adjacent tissues. TCRdb re-analysed the multiplex PCR reads in MiXCR, keeping a single row per CDR3 protein. This table holds thousands of distinct CDR3 sequences, 42% found once. Sequencing used tumor-adjacent breast tissue. The receptors were gathered from a female donor with breast cancer. Some clones in this sample may be carry-over from other donors' samples. Each CDR3 is given with its conserved first and last residue. Fields, in order: CDR3 protein, CDR3 DNA, D gene, clone size, J gene, V gene. The D gene is left open where the match is weak. Only part of the rows carry a size: once, few, many, or a class if the clone is expanded.

CDR3: CSVAQGGGQPQHF
DNA: TGCAGCGTGGCCCAAGGGGGTGGTCAGCCCCAGCATTTT
D: .
size: .
J: TRBJ1-5
V: TRBV29-1

CDR3: CASSPHWTDTNYGYTF
DNA: TGTGCCAGCAGTCCCCACTGGACGGACACTAACTATGGCTACACCTTC
D: .
size: many
J: TRBJ1-2
V: TRBV27

CDR3: CASSSTLQGKPYGYTF
DNA: TGTGCCAGCAGCTCAACCCTACAGGGGAAGCCCTATGGCTACACCTTC
D: TRBD1
size: .
J: TRBJ1-2
V: TRBV12-3/TRBV12-4

CDR3: CASSEDRGGGGGSYEQYF
DNA: TGTGCCAGCAGTGAAGACCGAGGCGGTGGGGGAGGGTCCTACGAGCAGTACTTC
D: TRBD2
size: .
J: TRBJ2-7
V: TRBV2

CDR3: CASRKSGQDQPQHF
DNA: TGTGCCAGCCGTAAATCTGGACAAGATCAGCCCCAGCATTTT
D: .
size: many
J: TRBJ1-5
V: TRBV27

CDR3: CASSRDRGSPLHF
DNA: TGTGCCAGCAGCCGGGACAGGGGGTCACCCCTCCACTTT
D: TRBD1
size: medium-sized
J: TRBJ1-6
V: TRBV7-3

CDR3: CASSPRGDRRYEQYF
DNA: TGTGCCAGCAGCCCCAGGGGGGACCGAAGGTACGAGCAGTACTTC
D: .
size: medium-sized
J: TRBJ2-7
V: TRBV27

CDR3: CASSFAGTSEQGEQYF
DNA: TGTGCCAGCAGCTTTGCCGGGACTAGCGAACAAGGCGAGCAGTACTTC
D: TRBD2
size: medium-sized
J: TRBJ2-7
V: TRBV5-6

CDR3: CASRPQRDSNQPQHF
DNA: TGTGCCAGCAGACCTCAAAGGGATAGCAATCAGCCCCAGCATTTT
D: .
size: many
J: TRBJ1-5
V: TRBV27

CDR3: CASSLKGTGTYNEQFF
DNA: TGTGCCAGCAGCTTAAAAGGGACTGGCACCTACAATGAGCAGTTCTTC
D: .
size: medium-sized
J: TRBJ2-1
V: TRBV5-8

CDR3: CASGEGELHF
DNA: TGTGCCAGCGGAGAGGGGGAACTCCACTTT
D: .
size: .
J: TRBJ1-6
V: TRBV9

CDR3: CATSRDSETQYF
DNA: TGTGCCACCAGCAGGGATTCGGAGACCCAGTACTTC
D: .
size: medium-sized
J: TRBJ2-5
V: TRBV15

CDR3: CASSLIAGSGNTIYF
DNA: TGTGCCAGCAGTTTAATCGCAGGGTCTGGAAACACCATATATTTT
D: .
size: many
J: TRBJ1-3
V: TRBV12-3/TRBV12-4

CDR3: CASSKLGGGNTIYF
DNA: TGTGCCAGCAGTAAACTCGGAGGTGGAAACACCATATATTTT
D: .
size: many
J: TRBJ1-3
V: TRBV28

CDR3: CASSTGTENNYGCTF
DNA: TGTGCCAGCAGTACAGGGACAGAAAATAACTATGGCTGCACCTTC
D: TRBD1
size: once
J: TRBJ1-2
V: TRBV6-1

CDR3: CASSGRPGTATNEKLFF
DNA: TGTGCCAGCAGCGGTAGACCTGGGACAGCAACTAATGAAAAACTGTTTTTT
D: TRBD1
size: many
J: TRBJ1-4
V: TRBV11-2

CDR3: CASSLRDTDTRYF
DNA: TGTGCTAGCAGTTTGCGGGACACAGATACGCGGTATTTT
D: .
size: .
J: TRBJ2-3
V: TRBV7-7

CDR3: CASSDRTTNEKLFF
DNA: TGTGCCAGCAGTGACAGGACAACTAATGAAAAACTGTTTTTT
D: .
size: many
J: TRBJ1-4
V: TRBV28

CDR3: CASSSRNTDTQYF
DNA: TGTGCCAGCTCCTCACGTAACACAGATACGCAGTATTTT
D: .
size: many
J: TRBJ2-3
V: TRBV19

CDR3: CASSSIGSEQYF
DNA: TGTGCCAGCAGCTCAATAGGGAGCGAGCAGTACTTC
D: .
size: .
J: TRBJ2-7
V: TRBV7-9

CDR3: CASSIATGRGEGGQPQHF
DNA: TGTGCCAGTAGTATAGCGACAGGGCGCGGGGAAGGTGGTCAGCCCCAGCATTTT
D: TRBD1
size: many
J: TRBJ1-5
V: TRBV19

CDR3: CASSPRQGLNTGELFF
DNA: TGTGCCAGCAGCCCTCGACAGGGGTTAAACACCGGGGAGCTGTTTTTT
D: TRBD1
size: many
J: TRBJ2-2
V: TRBV3-1

CDR3: CASSLSVGANEQYF
DNA: TGTGCCAGCAGTTTATCAGTAGGGGCCAACGAGCAGTACTTC
D: .
size: medium-sized
J: TRBJ2-7
V: TRBV28

CDR3: CSALGNNSPLHF
DNA: TGCAGTGCTTTAGGGAATAATTCACCCCTCCACTTT
D: .
size: .
J: TRBJ1-6
V: TRBV20-1

CDR3: CSVVEGAGVDNQPQHF
DNA: TGCAGCGTTGTTGAGGGCGCTGGGGTGGACAATCAGCCCCAGCATTTT
D: .
size: medium-sized
J: TRBJ1-5
V: TRBV29-1

CDR3: CASTGTGRPYNKQFF
DNA: TGTGCCAGCACCGGGACAGGGCGCCCCTACAATAAGCAGTTCTTC
D: TRBD1
size: once
J: TRBJ2-1
V: TRBV11-2

CDR3: CSVEAEAGGYEQYF
DNA: TGCAGCGTTGAAGCGGAAGCGGGAGGGTACGAGCAGTACTTC
D: TRBD2
size: medium-sized
J: TRBJ2-7
V: TRBV29-1

CDR3: CASSAGQSSSYEQYF
DNA: TGTGCCAGCAGCGCCGGACAGTCCTCATCCTACGAGCAGTACTTC
D: .
size: .
J: TRBJ2-7
V: TRBV7-2

CDR3: CASSRQGKQGETQYF
DNA: TGTGCCAGCAGTAGACAGGGGAAGCAGGGAGAGACCCAGTACTTC
D: TRBD1
size: .
J: TRBJ2-5
V: TRBV2

CDR3: CSARSWEQSYNEQFF
DNA: TGCAGTGCTAGGAGTTGGGAGCAGTCCTACAATGAGCAGTTCTTC
D: .
size: .
J: TRBJ2-1
V: TRBV20-1

CDR3: CTSSQVISGTTYEQYF
DNA: TGCACCAGCAGCCAAGTGATCTCGGGGACTACCTACGAGCAGTACTTC
D: TRBD2
size: .
J: TRBJ2-7
V: TRBV4-1

CDR3: CAWRAPGLYGYTF
DNA: TGTGCCTGGAGGGCACCGGGCCTCTATGGCTACACCTTC
D: .
size: medium-sized
J: TRBJ1-2
V: TRBV30

CDR3: CSARAESSYNEQFF
DNA: TGCAGTGCTAGAGCCGAAAGCTCCTACAATGAGCAGTTCTTC
D: .
size: .
J: TRBJ2-1
V: TRBV20-1

CDR3: CSAMDREEAFF
DNA: TGCAGTGCTATGGACAGGGAAGAAGCTTTCTTT
D: TRBD1
size: few
J: TRBJ1-1
V: TRBV20-1

CDR3: CATSRRQGVDVEQFF
DNA: TGTGCCACCAGCAGGCGACAGGGGGTTGACGTTGAGCAGTTCTTC
D: TRBD1
size: .
J: TRBJ2-1
V: TRBV15

CDR3: CASSARNSGTEDGYTF
DNA: TGTGCCAGCAGCGCCAGAAATTCCGGGACAGAAGATGGCTACACCTTC
D: TRBD1
size: many
J: TRBJ1-2
V: TRBV9

CDR3: CSAQAGQYNSPLHF
DNA: TGCAGTGCCCAGGCGGGACAGTATAATTCACCCCTCCACTTT
D: TRBD1
size: large
J: TRBJ1-6
V: TRBV20-1

CDR3: CASSRTVSNQPQHF
DNA: TGTGCCAGCAGCCGGACAGTGAGCAATCAGCCCCAGCATTTT
D: .
size: medium-sized
J: TRBJ1-5
V: TRBV6-6

CDR3: CASSQVRNRGKTQYF
DNA: TGTGCCAGCAGCCAGGTTAGGAACAGAGGGAAGACCCAGTACTTC
D: .
size: .
J: TRBJ2-5
V: TRBV3-1

CDR3: CASSVSYRGNEQFF
DNA: TGTGCCAGCAGCGTATCCTACCGGGGGAATGAGCAGTTCTTC
D: .
size: few
J: TRBJ2-1
V: TRBV9

CDR3: CAGTYGTSVETQYF
DNA: TGTGCCGGTACCTATGGGACTAGCGTTGAGACCCAGTACTTC
D: TRBD2
size: medium-sized
J: TRBJ2-5
V: TRBV7-8

CDR3: CATSSGQSNEQFF
DNA: TGTGCCACCAGCAGTGGACAGTCTAATGAGCAGTTCTTC
D: .
size: once
J: TRBJ2-1
V: TRBV15

CDR3: CASSTPGVSPLHF
DNA: TGTGCCAGCAGCACACCGGGGGTTTCACCCCTCCACTTT
D: .
size: .
J: TRBJ1-6
V: TRBV27

CDR3: CASSIDRALSGNTIYF
DNA: TGTGCCAGTAGTATAGATAGGGCCCTCTCTGGAAACACCATATATTTT
D: .
size: many
J: TRBJ1-3
V: TRBV19

CDR3: CASSLGLAGVTDTQYF
DNA: TGTGCCAGCAGCTTAGGACTAGCGGGAGTCACAGATACGCAGTATTTT
D: TRBD2
size: medium-sized
J: TRBJ2-3
V: TRBV7-8

CDR3: CSARRRGDVYNSPLHF
DNA: TGCAGTGCCCGGCGGAGGGGGGACGTCTATAATTCACCCCTCCACTTT
D: .
size: .
J: TRBJ1-6
V: TRBV20-1

CDR3: CASSETTGRGDEKLFF
DNA: TGTGCCAGCAGTGAGACGACGGGCAGGGGGGATGAAAAACTGTTTTTT
D: TRBD1
size: medium-sized
J: TRBJ1-4
V: TRBV25-1

CDR3: CASSSTTLEQFF
DNA: TGTGCCAGCTCAAGCACGACCTTAGAGCAGTTCTTC
D: .
size: many
J: TRBJ2-1
V: TRBV18

CDR3: CASSPTHPGELFF
DNA: TGTGCCAGCTCACCGACGCATCCCGGGGAGCTGTTTTTT
D: .
size: many
J: TRBJ2-2
V: TRBV18

CDR3: CASSWTQYEQYF
DNA: TGTGCCAGCAGTTGGACACAATACGAGCAGTACTTC
D: .
size: .
J: TRBJ2-7
V: TRBV2

CDR3: CASSGPDAPYEQYF
DNA: TGTGCCAGCAGCGGACCGGACGCACCCTACGAGCAGTACTTC
D: .
size: .
J: TRBJ2-7
V: TRBV9

CDR3: CSARDGELAGSPYEQYF
DNA: TGCAGTGCTAGAGATGGGGAACTAGCGGGATCCCCCTACGAGCAGTACTTC
D: TRBD2
size: medium-sized
J: TRBJ2-7
V: TRBV20-1

CDR3: CSAERDSGANVLTF
DNA: TGCAGTGCTGAGAGAGACTCTGGGGCCAACGTCCTGACTTTC
D: .
size: many
J: TRBJ2-6
V: TRBV20-1

CDR3: CASSPGQQETQYF
DNA: TGTGCCAGCTCCCCAGGACAGCAAGAGACCCAGTACTTC
D: .
size: many
J: TRBJ2-5
V: TRBV12-3/TRBV12-4

CDR3: CASSLAGDAGGNTIYF
DNA: TGCGCCAGCAGCTTGGCCGGGGATGCGGGTGGAAACACCATATATTTT
D: .
size: medium-sized
J: TRBJ1-3
V: TRBV5-1